These T cell receptor beta chains were read from a single sample in a study of CD8 T cells in ankylosing spondylitis. TCRdb re-analysed the 5' RACE reads in MiXCR, keeping a single row per CDR3 protein. The data contain 160,000 or so distinct CDR3 sequences, just over 9.5% of them seen just once; the ten biggest clones take up around 15%. The sequencing input was blood, either unsorted or a sorted T cell fraction (not recorded which). All receptors come from a female donor with ankylosing spondylitis or in good health (not recorded which). Each CDR3 is given with its conserved first and last residue. Fields, in order: D gene, clone size, J gene, V gene, CDR3 protein, CDR3 DNA. A D gene is named only where the DNA matches it firmly. Size tells how often a clone was seen (once, few, many) or the class of an expanded clone, and some rows leave it out.

D: TRBD2
size: .
J: TRBJ2-1
V: TRBV11-1
CDR3: CASSSASSTSGPSYNEQFF
DNA: TGTGCCAGCAGCTCGGCATCGTCGACTAGCGGCCCCTCCTACAATGAGCAGTTCTTC

D: .
size: many
J: TRBJ2-1
V: TRBV15
CDR3: CATSRDSRINEQFF
DNA: TGTGCCACCAGCAGAGATTCACGGATCAATGAGCAGTTCTTC

D: .
size: .
J: TRBJ2-7
V: TRBV28
CDR3: CASSFTGSSYEQYF
DNA: TGTGCCAGCAGTTTCACCGGGAGCTCCTACGAGCAGTACTTC

D: TRBD2
size: .
J: TRBJ2-3
V: TRBV5-1
CDR3: CASSLVPALGTSGSTDTQYF
DNA: TGCGCCAGCAGCTTGGTGCCCGCTTTGGGGACTAGCGGGAGCACAGATACGCAGTATTTT

D: TRBD1
size: .
J: TRBJ2-5
V: TRBV5-5
CDR3: CASSLEGTGIGETQYF
DNA: TGTGCCAGCAGCTTGGAAGGGACAGGGATCGGAGAGACCCAGTACTTC

D: TRBD1
size: .
J: TRBJ2-6
V: TRBV9
CDR3: CASSAHPTGGLSGANVLTF
DNA: TGTGCCAGCAGCGCCCATCCGACAGGGGGGCTCTCTGGGGCCAACGTCCTGACTTTC

D: TRBD1
size: many
J: TRBJ2-1
V: TRBV6-2/TRBV6-3
CDR3: CASSRTGGNEQFF
DNA: TGTGCCAGCAGTAGGACAGGGGGGAATGAGCAGTTCTTC

D: TRBD1
size: .
J: TRBJ1-2
V: TRBV12-3/TRBV12-4
CDR3: CASSTGGSYGYTF
DNA: TGTGCCAGCAGTACAGGGGGATCCTATGGCTACACCTTC

D: .
size: many
J: TRBJ1-1
V: TRBV2
CDR3: CASSETDRNTEAFF
DNA: TGTGCCAGCAGCGAAACCGACAGGAACACTGAAGCTTTCTTT

D: .
size: many
J: TRBJ2-1
V: TRBV29-1
CDR3: CSVDPSELAGGEQFF
DNA: TGCAGCGTTGACCCCTCGGAACTAGCTGGGGGTGAGCAGTTCTTC

D: .
size: many
J: TRBJ2-3
V: TRBV7-9
CDR3: CASSPHASGFTDTQYF
DNA: TGTGCCAGCAGCCCCCACGCGTCGGGATTCACAGATACGCAGTATTTT

D: .
size: .
J: TRBJ1-1
V: TRBV19
CDR3: CASMPSGHGTEAFF
DNA: TGTGCCAGTATGCCCAGCGGGCACGGTACTGAAGCTTTCTTT

D: .
size: few
J: TRBJ2-7
V: TRBV11-3
CDR3: CASRETGSVSYEQYF
DNA: TGTGCCAGCCGAGAGACGGGGAGCGTCTCCTACGAGCAGTACTTC

D: .
size: few
J: TRBJ2-2
V: TRBV2
CDR3: CASRVPRENTGELFF
DNA: TGTGCCAGCAGAGTACCGCGGGAAAACACCGGGGAGCTGTTTTTT

D: .
size: many
J: TRBJ1-5
V: TRBV2
CDR3: CASSQGGSNQPQHF
DNA: TGTGCCAGCAGTCAGGGAGGGAGCAATCAGCCCCAGCATTTT

D: TRBD2
size: .
J: TRBJ2-7
V: TRBV30
CDR3: CAWRTSGISYEQYF
DNA: TGTGCCTGGAGGACTAGCGGGATTTCCTACGAGCAGTACTTC

D: .
size: .
J: TRBJ1-4
V: TRBV28
CDR3: CASSSFATNEKLFF
DNA: TGTGCCAGCAGTTCCTTCGCAACTAATGAAAAACTGTTTTTT

D: .
size: few
J: TRBJ1-1
V: TRBV20-1
CDR3: CSAHLYHMNTEAFF
DNA: TGCAGTGCACACCTATACCACATGAACACTGAAGCTTTCTTT

D: TRBD1
size: .
J: TRBJ2-1
V: TRBV20-1
CDR3: CSATMSSGGNNEQFF
DNA: TGCAGTGCAACCATGTCGTCAGGGGGTAACAATGAGCAGTTCTTC

D: .
size: few
J: TRBJ2-5
V: TRBV2
CDR3: CASYGPQRETQYF
DNA: TGTGCCAGTTACGGACCTCAAAGAGAGACCCAGTACTTC

D: .
size: many
J: TRBJ2-7
V: TRBV7-6
CDR3: CASSSEGGPSSYEQYF
DNA: TGTGCCAGCAGCTCCGAGGGGGGTCCTTCCTCCTACGAGCAGTACTTC

D: .
size: .
J: TRBJ2-5
V: TRBV5-6
CDR3: CASSLVGVVETQYF
DNA: TGTGCCAGCAGCTTGGTTGGGGTGGTGGAGACCCAGTACTTC

D: .
size: .
J: TRBJ2-3
V: TRBV6-5
CDR3: CASSYPDRALADTQYF
DNA: TGTGCCAGCAGTTACCCGGACCGTGCCCTCGCGGATACGCAGTATTTT

D: .
size: .
J: TRBJ2-1
V: TRBV6-2/TRBV6-3
CDR3: CASSSRTGFGNNEQFF
DNA: TGTGCCAGCAGTTCCCGAACAGGTTTTGGGAACAATGAGCAGTTCTTC

D: TRBD1
size: few
J: TRBJ2-7
V: TRBV20-1
CDR3: CSASPPWTGGTYEQYF
DNA: TGCAGTGCTAGTCCCCCCTGGACAGGGGGAACCTACGAGCAGTACTTC

D: TRBD1
size: .
J: TRBJ1-2
V: TRBV9
CDR3: CASSVGQGAGYTF
DNA: TGTGCCAGCAGCGTAGGACAGGGTGCTGGCTACACCTTC

D: .
size: .
J: TRBJ2-1
V: TRBV27
CDR3: CASNVAGSSYNEQFF
DNA: TGTGCCAGCAACGTCGCGGGTAGCTCCTACAATGAGCAGTTCTTC

D: .
size: few
J: TRBJ1-5
V: TRBV21-1
CDR3: CASSNRTGQQPQHF
DNA: TGTGCCAGCAGCAACAGGACCGGACAGCAGCCCCAGCATTTT

D: TRBD2
size: many
J: TRBJ2-2
V: TRBV12-5
CDR3: CASGLVVREANTGELFF
DNA: TGTGCTAGTGGTTTGGTAGTACGGGAGGCGAACACCGGGGAGCTGTTTTTT

D: TRBD1
size: .
J: TRBJ1-1
V: TRBV27
CDR3: CASSVGTARTEAFF
DNA: TGTGCCAGCAGCGTGGGGACAGCTCGCACTGAAGCTTTCTTT

D: TRBD2
size: many
J: TRBJ2-1
V: TRBV7-9
CDR3: CASSPRWTSGNNEQFF
DNA: TGTGCCAGCAGCCCAAGGTGGACTAGCGGGAACAATGAGCAGTTCTTC

D: .
size: few
J: TRBJ1-1
V: TRBV9
CDR3: CASSVVDYTEAFF
DNA: TGTGCCAGCAGCGTAGTGGATTACACTGAAGCTTTCTTT

D: .
size: medium-sized
J: TRBJ2-5
V: TRBV20-1
CDR3: CSARDGNNDLSKTQYF
DNA: TGCAGTGCGAGGGACGGAAACAATGACTTAAGCAAGACCCAGTACTTC

D: .
size: .
J: TRBJ2-3
V: TRBV9
CDR3: CASSFLLGSGDTQYF
DNA: TGTGCCAGCAGCTTCCTCCTCGGAAGTGGAGATACGCAGTATTTT

D: .
size: many
J: TRBJ1-1
V: TRBV12-3/TRBV12-4
CDR3: CASSLAGRPMNTEAFF
DNA: TGTGCCAGCAGTTTAGCGGGACGTCCTATGAACACTGAAGCTTTCTTT